A single sample gave rise to the 24 T cell receptor beta chains below, sequenced in a study of T-cell memory formation after mild COVID-19 (dated by TCRdb to about 2021). Library prep was done by 5' RACE. These reads were obtained on an Illumina NovaSeq 6000. Using fastp at Q25 and MiXCR, TCRdb reprocessed the public reads and kept productive beta chains. Rows merge per CDR3 protein into single entries with the most common DNA and genes. Recorded for this sample are around 440,000 distinct CDR3 sequences; about 18% of them occurred a single time. Approximately 13% of the sample is held by the ten biggest clonotypes. Sequenced: PBMCs or a T cell subset sorted from them (not recorded which). Receptor source: an adult woman who had mild COVID-19 (a few samples of this study predate the infection). The sample titles of this study are shuffled in the database, so cell type and time point are left out; the donor was told from shared clones.

This chain connects TRBV5-4 to TRBJ2-7; no firm D call. Germline V gives CDR1 SGHNT, CDR2 YYREEE (reference sequence). This CDR3 spans 12 amino acids. The V and J ends lost 1 base and 5 bases respectively, with 7 bases between them. This chain's CDR3 is CASSLSPNEQYF. CDR3 nucleotides: TGTGCCAGCAGCTTGAGTCCGAACGAGCAGTACTTC.

The chain recombines TRBV7-9 with TRBJ2-3; 14 bases fit TRBD2. The CDR3 is 18 amino acids. Germline V gene sequence: CDR1 SEHNR, CDR2 FQNEAQ (reference sequence). J lost 5 bases, V lost 3 bases, and 10 bases had no gene match. The CDR3 is CASSFWAGTSGSRDTQYF. CDR3 bases: TGTGCCAGCAGCTTCTGGGCCGGGACTAGCGGGAGCCGAGATACGCAGTATTTT.

The chain uses TRBV7-6 and TRBJ2-7; D not resolved. Germline V gene data show CDR1 as SGHVS and CDR2 as FNYEAQ. This CDR3 region has 13 residues. Trimming took off 2 bases at V and 7 bases at J, with 12 bases between the two ends. The CDR3 sequence: CASSLRMGAEQYF. As DNA, the CDR3 is TGTGCCAGCAGCTTACGGATGGGTGCGGAGCAGTACTTC.

This clonotype was picked up a small number of times. This sequence joins TRBV20-1 and TRBJ1-2; weak D call: TRBD1 (6 bases). Trimming shortened V by 6 bases and J by 2 bases, and 16 bases separated the two germline ends. Germline V gene data show CDR1 as DFQATT and CDR2 as SNEGSKA (reference sequence). The CDR3 is made up of 14 amino acids. As DNA, the CDR3 is TGCAGTGCCCCCGAGGGGGGGCTGAACTATGGCTACACCTTC. This sequence encodes CSAPEGGLNYGYTF.

This clonotype was counted many times. The junction does not match germline at one end; this may be a read error. The chain employs TRBV5-1 and TRBJ2-3; D remains unclear. CDR1 and CDR2 from the germline V gene are SGHRS and YFSETQ. The CDR3 is 11 amino acids. CDR3 region: CASSSTDTQYF. The CDR3 region has the DNA TGTGCCAGCAGCTCCACAGATACGCAGTATTTT.

This clonotype has a handful of counts. The gene calls are TRBV27 and TRBJ2-7, with D possibly called TRBD1 or TRBD2 (5 bases each). Germline CDR1 MNHEY, CDR2 SMNVEV (reference sequence). V was trimmed by 4 bases and J by 6 bases, leaving 19 bases between them. This CDR3 is 15 amino acids long. The CDR3 DNA is TGTGCCAGCAGTTGGACCCGGGACGGGGCCGCCGAGCAGTACTTC. The encoded protein is CASSWTRDGAAEQYF.

This chain joins TRBV4-2 and TRBJ2-3; no clear D gene. The germline CDR1 and CDR2 sequences are LGHNA and YNFKEQ. V gave up 3 bases and J gave up 0 bases, with 13 bases separating them. The CDR3 runs 16 residues. The CDR3 here is CASSHLRPPSTDTQYF. Here the CDR3 DNA reads TGTGCCAGCAGCCACCTAAGACCACCTAGCACAGATACGCAGTATTTT.

This sequence joins TRBV2 and TRBJ1-1; 7 bases match TRBD1. Germline lookup yields CDR1 SNHLY and CDR2 FYNNEI. CDR3 length: 13 residues. Unmatched junction bases numbered 9, after V lost 10 bases and J lost 4 bases. CDR3 nucleotide sequence: TGTGCCAACCAGGGGGAAGGTGGCACTGAAGCTTTCTTT. This codes for CANQGEGGTEAFF.

This clonotype has a handful of counts. This chain links TRBV7-9 with TRBJ2-1; 10 bases line up with TRBD2. This CDR3 has 16 amino acids. Germline-derived CDR1 and CDR2 are SEHNR and FQNEAQ (reference sequence). V trimming: 2 bases; J trimming: 4 bases; junction bases outside the gene matches: 5. DNA for the CDR3: TGTGCCAGCAGCTTACTCGGGACTAGCGAATACAATGAGCAGTTCTTC. Its translation: CASSLLGTSEYNEQFF.

The chain joins TRBV20-1 to TRBJ2-5; no firm D call. The germline CDR1 and CDR2 sequences are DFQATT and SNEGSKA (reference sequence). CDR3 length equals 12 residues. The V and J ends lost 3 bases and 4 bases respectively, with 9 bases between them. In DNA, the CDR3 is TGCAGTGCTAGTAATAGCCCAGAGACCCAGTACTTC. This sequence encodes CSASNSPETQYF.

This clonotype was recorded a few times. V gene TRBV20-1 combines with J gene TRBJ1-4; D not resolved. The germline CDR1 and CDR2 sequences are DFQATT and SNEGSKA (reference sequence). V was cut by 0 bases and J by 2 bases, with 13 bases left in between. This CDR3 is built from 16 residues. Here the CDR3 DNA reads TGCAGTGCTAGAGATCCCGCTAGGGCGACTAATGAAAAACTGTTTTTT. This codes for CSARDPARATNEKLFF.

There are a few counts of this clonotype. The V gene is TRBV27, the J gene TRBJ1-1; 9 bases match TRBD1. With 5 bases clipped from V and 1 base from J, the junction kept 8 bases outside the gene matches. Germline V gives CDR1 MNHEY, CDR2 SMNVEV (reference sequence). This CDR3 has 16 residues. CDR3 DNA: TGTGCCAGCAGTAACAGGGGGCAGAATGAGAACACTGAAGCTTTCTTT. Encoded protein: CASSNRGQNENTEAFF.

This chain uses TRBV4-1 with TRBJ2-5; a weak D match, TRBD1 (5 bases). The CDR3 contains 15 residues. Germline V CDR1 and CDR2: MGHRA, YSYEKL. The V end lost 1 base, the J end lost 4 bases, and 13 bases lay between the germline ends. CDR3 nucleotide sequence: TGCGCCAGCAGCCAAGGGGGCAGGGCGATAGAGACCCAGTACTTC. It specifies CASSQGGRAIETQYF.

In its sample, this clonotype was seen a few times. V gene TRBV11-2 combines with J gene TRBJ1-2; 7 bases map to TRBD1. Germline V gives CDR1 SGHAT, CDR2 FQNNGV. J was trimmed by 8 bases and V by 3 bases; bases with no gene match: 9. CDR3 size: 14 residues. The CDR3 here is CASSFLQGSEGYTF. Written as DNA, the CDR3 is TGTGCCAGCAGCTTTTTACAGGGGTCTGAAGGCTACACCTTC.

The J gene is TRBJ2-5, the V gene TRBV10-3, with D unclear. From germline, CDR1 is ENHRY and CDR2 SYGVKD. V was cut by 7 bases and J by 4 bases, with 13 bases left in between. The CDR3 consists of 13 residues. CDR3 sequence: CAITGQAGETQYF. In DNA form, the CDR3 reads TGTGCCATCACTGGGCAGGCCGGAGAGACCCAGTACTTC.

This clonotype has only a few counts. The rearrangement uses TRBV5-1 and TRBJ2-7; 10 nucleotides match TRBD2. The germline gives CDR1 SGHRS, CDR2 YFSETQ. The length of the CDR3 is 16 residues. The J segment lost 2 bases and the V segment lost 2 bases, leaving 7 bases of the junction unmatched. The CDR3 spells CASSFTSGTGPYEQYF. CDR3 nucleotide sequence: TGCGCCAGCAGCTTCACTAGCGGGACCGGACCCTACGAGCAGTACTTC.

This clonotype was seen a few times. This chain links TRBV20-1 with TRBJ2-3; D gene uncertain. From germline, CDR1 is DFQATT and CDR2 SNEGSKA (reference sequence). The CDR3 extends over 12 amino acids. V shed 4 bases and J shed 3 bases, with 8 bases lying between them. The CDR3 sequence is CSATTGTDTQYF. In nucleotides, the CDR3 is TGCAGTGCTACGACTGGGACAGATACGCAGTATTTT.

This clonotype was counted ten times or more. The chain has TRBV7-2 and TRBJ1-6; D is unclear. The ends were cut back, 7 bases at V and 0 bases at J, with 13 bases in the middle. Germline V gene lookup returns CDR1 SGHTA and CDR2 FQGNSA. The CDR3 is 16 residues long. The CDR3 sequence: CASTPIRFSYNSPLHF. Written as DNA, the CDR3 is TGTGCCAGCACCCCTATCAGGTTCTCCTATAATTCACCCCTCCACTTT. Complete variable domain (other parts from reference TRBV7-2 and TRBJ1-6): GAGVSQSPSNKVTEKGKDVELRCDPISGHTALYWYRQSLGQGLEFLIYFQGNSAPDKSGLPSDRFSAERTGGSVSTLTIQRTQQEDSAVYLCASTPIRFSYNSPLHFGNGTRLTVT.

This clonotype was detected ten times or more. The V and J genes are TRBV7-9 and TRBJ2-7; 8 nucleotides agree with TRBD2. The length of the CDR3 is 14 residues. With V trimmed by 1 base and J by 6 bases, 5 bases remained unmatched. Germline loops: CDR1 SEHNR, CDR2 FQNEAQ (reference sequence). CDR3 protein: CASSLGAGGGEQYF. DNA of the CDR3: TGTGCCAGCAGCTTAGGTGCGGGGGGCGGCGAGCAGTACTTC.

The chain has TRBV29-1 and TRBJ1-1; 8 bases map to TRBD1. The V and J ends lost 4 bases and 2 bases, in that order; junction bases with no gene match: 6. The germline CDR1 and CDR2 sequences are SQVTM and ANQGSEA. The CDR3 extends over 14 amino acids. CDR3 sequence (DNA): TGCAGCGTTGGGCAGGGGGCTGTAAACACTGAAGCTTTCTTT. As protein: CSVGQGAVNTEAFF.

This clonotype was seen repeatedly, ten times or more. The rearrangement uses TRBV5-6 and TRBJ2-1; D remains unclear. The V gene's germline CDR1 is SGHDT and CDR2 YYEEEE. V was cut by 1 base and J by 1 base, with 6 bases left in between. The CDR3 totals 14 residues. CDR3 DNA: TGTGCCAGCAGCTTGTTGGGATCCTACAATGAGCAGTTCTTC. This encodes CASSLLGSYNEQFF.

This clonotype was picked up a small number of times. The gene calls are TRBV6-5 and TRBJ2-2; 11 bases align to TRBD2. Germline CDR1 reads MNHEY; CDR2 reads SVGAGI. The CDR3 has 18 amino acids. Germline trimming cut 2 bases from V and 1 base from J; bases unmatched to any gene: 6. The CDR3 bases are TGTGCCAGCAGTTACCTCATGCTAGCGGGAGGGAACACCGGGGAGCTGTTTTTT. Its protein product is CASSYLMLAGGNTGELFF.

This clonotype was recorded a few times. This sequence joins TRBV7-8 and TRBJ1-6; D gene uncertain. From germline, CDR1 is SGHVS and CDR2 FQNEAQ. V lost 2 bases and J 10 bases, leaving 9 bases between the germline ends. There are 13 residues in the CDR3. The CDR3 sequence: CASSLIRESPLHF. The CDR3 DNA reads TGTGCCAGCAGCTTAATTAGGGAGTCACCCCTCCACTTT.

There are a few counts of this clonotype. The J gene is TRBJ2-1, the V gene TRBV20-1; 12 positions agree with TRBD2. With V trimmed by 0 bases and J by 8 bases, 8 bases remained unmatched. Germline V gene sequence: CDR1 DFQATT, CDR2 SNEGSKA (reference sequence). The CDR3 is 16 residues long. In DNA, the CDR3 is TGCAGTGCTAGAGATTCAGGACTAGCGGGACTGGATGAGCAGTTCTTC. Its protein product is CSARDSGLAGLDEQFF.